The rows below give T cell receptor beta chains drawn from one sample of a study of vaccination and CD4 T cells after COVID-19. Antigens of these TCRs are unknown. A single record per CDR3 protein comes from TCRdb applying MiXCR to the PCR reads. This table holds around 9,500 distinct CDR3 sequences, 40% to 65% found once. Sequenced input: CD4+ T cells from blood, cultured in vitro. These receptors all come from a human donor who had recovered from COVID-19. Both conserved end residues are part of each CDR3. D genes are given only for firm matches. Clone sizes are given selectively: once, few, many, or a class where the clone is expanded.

DNA: TGTGCCAGCAGTCCGGGACTAGCTGGGGACGAGCAGTACTTC
CDR3: CASSPGLAGDEQYF
V: TRBV27
size: .
J: TRBJ2-7
D: TRBD2

DNA: TGTGCCAGCAGTTACTCGGCACAGTCGAACACTGAAGCTTTCTTT
CDR3: CASSYSAQSNTEAFF
V: TRBV6-5
size: .
J: TRBJ1-1
D: .

DNA: TGTGCCAGCATCCCCACCGACTCGTCGAACACCGGGGAGCTGTTTTTT
CDR3: CASIPTDSSNTGELFF
V: TRBV11-2
size: large
J: TRBJ2-2
D: .

DNA: TGTGCCAGCAGCTTAGGCCGGGCCTACCCAAGGGAGACCCAGTACTTC
CDR3: CASSLGRAYPRETQYF
V: TRBV7-2
size: .
J: TRBJ2-5
D: .

DNA: TGTGCCACCAGCGGGGACATTAACTATGGCTACACCTTC
CDR3: CATSGDINYGYTF
V: TRBV15
size: .
J: TRBJ1-2
D: .

DNA: TGTGCCAGCAGCTACGTAGGGGGCGGGACTAGGGAGTTGCACCAAGAGACCCAGTACTTC
CDR3: CASSYVGGGTRELHQETQYF
V: TRBV7-9
size: .
J: TRBJ2-5
D: .

DNA: TGTGCCAGCTCCCCCCTTAGGGGACAGGGCGACACTGAAGCTTTCTTT
CDR3: CASSPLRGQGDTEAFF
V: TRBV18
size: .
J: TRBJ1-1
D: TRBD1

DNA: TGTGCCAGTAGTTTAAGACTAGCGGAACACACAGATACGCAGTATTTT
CDR3: CASSLRLAEHTDTQYF
V: TRBV19
size: .
J: TRBJ2-3
D: TRBD2

DNA: TGCAGTGGGGGGACTAGCGGGAGTAAATACGAGCAGTACTTC
CDR3: CSGGTSGSKYEQYF
V: TRBV20-1
size: .
J: TRBJ2-7
D: TRBD2

DNA: TGTGCCAGCACCGTCCTTGCCCGTTCAACTGAAGCTTTCTTT
CDR3: CASTVLARSTEAFF
V: TRBV28
size: .
J: TRBJ1-1
D: .

DNA: TGCAGTGCTAGAGTTAGCACAGATACGCAGTATTTT
CDR3: CSARVSTDTQYF
V: TRBV20-1
size: few
J: TRBJ2-3
D: .

DNA: TGTGCCAGCAGAAATGACCCCCGGGACAGGGACTACGAGCAGTACTTC
CDR3: CASRNDPRDRDYEQYF
V: TRBV7-3
size: .
J: TRBJ2-7
D: TRBD1

DNA: TGTGCCAGCAGCCCTACGCTGGGCCCAGATACGCAGTATTTT
CDR3: CASSPTLGPDTQYF
V: TRBV7-2
size: .
J: TRBJ2-3
D: .

DNA: TGTGCCAGCAGTTACTTAGCGGGGGGCCTTTGGGAGACCCAGTACTTC
CDR3: CASSYLAGGLWETQYF
V: TRBV6-2/TRBV6-3
size: few
J: TRBJ2-5
D: TRBD2

DNA: TGTGCCAGCAGTTTATCCGGGGTCACGGTTTTT
CDR3: CASSLSGVTVF
V: TRBV27
size: .
J: TRBJ1-5
D: .

DNA: TGTGCCAGCAGCACTGACAGGCACAACACTGAAGCTTTCTTT
CDR3: CASSTDRHNTEAFF
V: TRBV11-2
size: .
J: TRBJ1-1
D: .

DNA: TGTGCCAGCAGCTCGACCCAGGGTGGCGGCTACACCTTC
CDR3: CASSSTQGGGYTF
V: TRBV7-2
size: .
J: TRBJ1-2
D: .

DNA: TGTGCCAGCAGCTTATCGGCCCTAACAGATACGCAGTATTTT
CDR3: CASSLSALTDTQYF
V: TRBV7-6
size: .
J: TRBJ2-3
D: .

DNA: TGTGCCATCAGTGAGCCGGGACTGAGTAACTATGGCTACACCTTC
CDR3: CAISEPGLSNYGYTF
V: TRBV10-3
size: few
J: TRBJ1-2
D: .

DNA: TGTGCCAGCAGCGGGACCCCCTGGCCTTATAGCAATCAGCCCCAGCATTTT
CDR3: CASSGTPWPYSNQPQHF
V: TRBV6-1
size: few
J: TRBJ1-5
D: .

DNA: TGTGCCAGCAGCGCCTTAGGAGCGGGGGGGGAGACCCAGTACTTC
CDR3: CASSALGAGGETQYF
V: TRBV7-2
size: .
J: TRBJ2-5
D: TRBD2

DNA: TGTGCCAGCAGCCGGACAGGGGTCCAAGAGACCCAGTACTTC
CDR3: CASSRTGVQETQYF
V: TRBV2
size: .
J: TRBJ2-5
D: TRBD1

DNA: TGTGCCAGCAGTTACAGGGTAAGAGGTACTGAAGCTTTCTTT
CDR3: CASSYRVRGTEAFF
V: TRBV6-5
size: .
J: TRBJ1-1
D: .

DNA: TGCAGTGCTAGCGGTAGGACATCAAATAGCAATCAGCCCCAGCATTTT
CDR3: CSASGRTSNSNQPQHF
V: TRBV20-1
size: .
J: TRBJ1-5
D: .

DNA: TGCAGTGCTAGGATCCGGGATGAGGTTGAAGCTTTCTTT
CDR3: CSARIRDEVEAFF
V: TRBV20-1
size: .
J: TRBJ1-1
D: .

DNA: TGCAGTGCCAGCGACGGAGCTGTTAACTATGGCTACACCTTC
CDR3: CSASDGAVNYGYTF
V: TRBV20-1
size: .
J: TRBJ1-2
D: .

DNA: TGTGCCAGCAGCGGAACAGGGGGCAATCAGCCCCAGCATTTT
CDR3: CASSGTGGNQPQHF
V: TRBV2
size: few
J: TRBJ1-5
D: TRBD1

DNA: TGTGCCAGCAGTGAAGCTCCAGGGTACTACGAGCAGTACTTC
CDR3: CASSEAPGYYEQYF
V: TRBV6-1
size: few
J: TRBJ2-7
D: .

DNA: TGTGCCAGCAGCTTAGCTTGGACTAGCACAGATACGCAGTATTTT
CDR3: CASSLAWTSTDTQYF
V: TRBV11-2
size: few
J: TRBJ2-3
D: .

DNA: TGCGCCAGCAGCTATACCGCAGATACGCAGTATTTT
CDR3: CASSYTADTQYF
V: TRBV5-1
size: .
J: TRBJ2-3
D: .

DNA: TGCAGTGCTAGAGATCTCGACAGGGAAAAGGGTGGCTACACCTTC
CDR3: CSARDLDREKGGYTF
V: TRBV20-1
size: few
J: TRBJ1-2
D: TRBD1

DNA: TGCAGTGCTAGAGGGGGGGTCTTTGAGTATGGCTACACCTTC
CDR3: CSARGGVFEYGYTF
V: TRBV20-1
size: .
J: TRBJ1-2
D: .

DNA: TGTGCCAGCAGCTTAGTCGTCGGGGGATCCTACGAGCAGTACTTC
CDR3: CASSLVVGGSYEQYF
V: TRBV11-2
size: once
J: TRBJ2-7
D: .

DNA: TGTGCCAGCAGTCTAGGTCCGGGACAGGGGACACAGGAGACCCAGTACTTC
CDR3: CASSLGPGQGTQETQYF
V: TRBV6-1
size: .
J: TRBJ2-5
D: TRBD1

DNA: TGTGCCAGCAGACCTAGGACAGGGGGGGATGGCTACACCTTC
CDR3: CASRPRTGGDGYTF
V: TRBV6-1
size: .
J: TRBJ1-2
D: TRBD1

DNA: TGTGCCAGCAGCCTGGAGTCTATGATAACCGGGGAGCTGTTTTTT
CDR3: CASSLESMITGELFF
V: TRBV11-2
size: .
J: TRBJ2-2
D: .

DNA: TGCAGTTTCCTAGCGGAGGAAGGCCACGAGCAGTACTTC
CDR3: CSFLAEEGHEQYF
V: TRBV20-1
size: few
J: TRBJ2-7
D: TRBD2

DNA: TGTGCCAGCAGTGCCACCAGGGATCTCGGCTACACCTTC
CDR3: CASSATRDLGYTF
V: TRBV2
size: few
J: TRBJ1-2
D: .

DNA: TGCGCCAGCAGCCAAGATAAGGGATGGGGCCACACTGAAGCTTTCTTT
CDR3: CASSQDKGWGHTEAFF
V: TRBV4-1
size: few
J: TRBJ1-1
D: .

DNA: TGTGCCAGCAGGGCAGGGGGTTCCGGGGAGCTGTTTTTT
CDR3: CASRAGGSGELFF
V: TRBV27
size: once
J: TRBJ2-2
D: TRBD1

DNA: TGCAGTGGGATAGCGGGAGTTGAGACCCAGTACTTC
CDR3: CSGIAGVETQYF
V: TRBV20-1
size: few
J: TRBJ2-5
D: TRBD2

DNA: TGTGCCTGGAGTCTGGGGGGCCTGACTGAAGCTTTCTTT
CDR3: CAWSLGGLTEAFF
V: TRBV30
size: once
J: TRBJ1-1
D: .

DNA: TGTGCGGGTCGGAGCCAAGAGACCCAGTACTTC
CDR3: CAGRSQETQYF
V: TRBV30
size: .
J: TRBJ2-5
D: .

DNA: TGTGCCAGCAGCCGACTAGCGGGAGTCTACAATGAGCAGTTCTTC
CDR3: CASSRLAGVYNEQFF
V: TRBV7-6
size: .
J: TRBJ2-1
D: TRBD2

DNA: TGCAGTGCTAGTTACGGGCTAGCGGGTCCTACCGCCCAAGAGACCCAGTACTTC
CDR3: CSASYGLAGPTAQETQYF
V: TRBV20-1
size: few
J: TRBJ2-5
D: TRBD2

DNA: TGTGCCAGTGGACGGGACAGGACCACCTACGAGCAGTACTTC
CDR3: CASGRDRTTYEQYF
V: TRBV6-1
size: .
J: TRBJ2-7
D: TRBD1

DNA: TGTGCCAGCACCAGGGGTCAGGGCCGAGAGCAGTTCTTC
CDR3: CASTRGQGREQFF
V: TRBV27
size: few
J: TRBJ2-1
D: .

DNA: TGTGCCAGCAGCTCCACTGGTAGCACAGATACGCAGTATTTT
CDR3: CASSSTGSTDTQYF
V: TRBV6-1
size: .
J: TRBJ2-3
D: .

DNA: TGTGCCTGGAGTGTACAAAGTAGCAATCAGCCCCAGCATTTT
CDR3: CAWSVQSSNQPQHF
V: TRBV30
size: .
J: TRBJ1-5
D: .